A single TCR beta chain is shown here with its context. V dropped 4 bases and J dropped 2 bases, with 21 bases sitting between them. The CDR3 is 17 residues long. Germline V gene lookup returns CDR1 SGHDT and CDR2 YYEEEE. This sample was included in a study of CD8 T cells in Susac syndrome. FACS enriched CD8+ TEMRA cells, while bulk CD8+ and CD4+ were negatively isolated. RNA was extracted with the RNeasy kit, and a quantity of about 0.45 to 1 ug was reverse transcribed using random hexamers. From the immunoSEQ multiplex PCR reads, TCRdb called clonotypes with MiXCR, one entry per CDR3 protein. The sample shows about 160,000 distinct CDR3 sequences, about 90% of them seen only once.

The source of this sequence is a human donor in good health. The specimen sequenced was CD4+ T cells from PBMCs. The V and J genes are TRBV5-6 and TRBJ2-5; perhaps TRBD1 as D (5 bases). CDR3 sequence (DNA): TGTGCCAGCAGCCCCCGTAAGCTACAGGCTTGGCAAGAGACCCAGTACTTC. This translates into CASSPRKLQAWQETQYF. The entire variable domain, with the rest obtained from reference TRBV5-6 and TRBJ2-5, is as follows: DAGVTQSPTHLIKTRGQQVTLRCSPKSGHDTVSWYQQALGQGPQFIFQYYEEEERQRGNFPDRFSGHQFPNYSSELNVNALLLGDSALYLCASSPRKLQAWQETQYFGPGTRLLVL.